The 11 T cell receptor beta chains reported below all come from one sample, sequenced in a study of identifying expanded T cells in peripheral blood (dated by TCRdb to about 2019). Library method: the immunoSEQ multiplex PCR assay. Here the immuneACCESS table is served through TCRdb, limited to in-frame sequences with V and J called. Missing clones are a known gap in these copies; in checked studies unresolved V genes cover under half, and the rest lacks a known reason. The sample table lists approximately 120,000 clones, 88% of them with a count of one. The ten biggest clones cover around 8.3% of the sample. The sample was blood. These receptors came from a person aged 18 to 70 in good health.

The sample holds one count of this clone. The chain combines TRBV4-2 with TRBJ1-2, with D uncertain. The CDR3 totals 15 residues. With 1 base removed from V and 4 bases from J, the gap between germline ends came to 13 bases. In germline, CDR1 is LGHNA, CDR2 YNFKEQ. This chain's CDR3 is CASSQAPDVSYGYTF. In nucleotides, the CDR3 is TGTGCCAGCAGCCAAGCTCCCGATGTCTCCTATGGCTACACCTTC.

This chain links TRBV5-4 with TRBJ2-7; weak D call: TRBD2 (6 bases). The CDR3 extends over 14 amino acids. Germline V gene data show CDR1 as SGHNT and CDR2 as YYREEE (reference sequence). Trimming cost V 0 bases and J 5 bases, with 12 bases left between them. DNA for the CDR3: TGTGCCAGCAGCTTGGAGCGGTGGGGGGACGAGCAGTACTTC. This encodes CASSLERWGDEQYF.

By share of the sample, this clone is medium-sized. The chain links TRBV28 to TRBJ2-2, with D tentatively TRBD2 (6 bases). The CDR3 has 16 amino acids. Trimming stripped 6 bases from V and 1 base from J, with 15 bases between. The germline V gene has CDR1 MDHEN and CDR2 SYDVKM. CDR3 region: CASSFTSRRNTGELFF. The CDR3 nucleotides read TGTGCCAGCAGCTTTACTAGCAGAAGGAACACCGGGGAGCTGTTTTTT. The complete variable domain, with remaining parts taken from reference TRBV28 and TRBJ2-2, reads DVKVTQSSRYLVKRTGEKVFLECVQDMDHENMFWYRQDPGLGLRLIYFSYDVKMKEKGDIPEGYSVSREKKERFSLILESASTNQTSMYLCASSFTSRRNTGELFFGEGSRLTVL.

This clone was counted only a few times. The V gene is TRBV9, the J gene TRBJ2-2, with no clear D. Germline loops: CDR1 SGDLS, CDR2 YYNGEE. The CDR3 loop spans 12 amino acids. The ends were cut back, 4 bases at V and 6 bases at J, with 7 bases in the middle. CDR3 nucleotides: TGTGCCAGCAGCCCCGGAGCCGGGGAGCTGTTTTTT. Its protein product is CASSPGAGELFF.

J is TRBJ2-7 and V is TRBV7-9; 8 positions match TRBD1. The CDR3 consists of 15 residues. V dropped 6 bases and J dropped 3; count of bases not matched to a gene: 10. CDR1 and CDR2 (germline): SEHNR, FQNEAQ (reference sequence). DNA of the CDR3: TGTGCCAGCAGTTTATACCCAGGGGGCTTCTACGAGCAGTACTTC. This sequence encodes CASSLYPGGFYEQYF. The whole variable domain, filled in from reference TRBV7-9 and TRBJ2-7, reads DTGVSQNPRHKITKRGQNVTFRCDPISEHNRLYWYRQTLGQGPEFLTYFQNEAQLEKSRLLSDRFSAERPKGSFSTLEIQRTEQGDSAMYLCASSLYPGGFYEQYFGPGTRLTVT.

V usage is TRBV19 and J usage is TRBJ2-3, with D maybe TRBD2 (7 bases). The CDR3 loop spans 13 amino acids. Germline V gene data show CDR1 as LNHDA and CDR2 as SQIVND (reference sequence). The germline V and J ends were trimmed by 8 bases and 4 bases, with 13 bases remaining between them. CDR3 amino acids: CASGEGVADTQYF. The CDR3 DNA sequence: TGTGCCAGTGGGGAGGGGGTCGCAGATACGCAGTATTTT.

The sample holds one count of this clone. The chain links TRBV7-9 to TRBJ1-2, with 9 bases matching TRBD1. CDR3 length equals 13 residues. The germline V gene has CDR1 SEHNR and CDR2 FQNEAQ (reference sequence). Trimming removed 6 bases from V and 8 bases from J; junction bases left unmatched: 7. The CDR3 is CASSYGTGSGYTF. For the CDR3, the DNA is TGTGCCAGCAGTTACGGGACAGGGAGCGGCTACACCTTC. Using reference TRBV7-9 and TRBJ1-2 for the parts outside the CDR3, the full variable domain is DTGVSQNPRHKITKRGQNVTFRCDPISEHNRLYWYRQTLGQGPEFLTYFQNEAQLEKSRLLSDRFSAERPKGSFSTLEIQRTEQGDSAMYLCASSYGTGSGYTFGSGTRLTVV.

V usage is TRBV6-6 and J usage is TRBJ2-3, with a possible D match to TRBD2 (5 bases). The CDR3 loop spans 16 amino acids. CDR1 and CDR2 (germline): MNHNY, SVGAGI (reference sequence). Trimming took 6 bases from V and 2 from J, leaving 18 bases between them. CDR3 in amino acids: CASSPSGSGSTDTQYF. Written as DNA, the CDR3 is TGTGCCAGCAGCCCCTCCGGGTCGGGATCCACAGATACGCAGTATTTT.

The gene calls are TRBV5-1 and TRBJ2-3; D possibly corresponds to TRBD2 (6 bases). V was shortened by 2 bases and J by 9 bases, with 16 bases between the two germline ends. CDR1 and CDR2 from the germline V gene are SGHRS and YFSETQ. This CDR3 is 14 amino acids long. Here the CDR3 DNA reads TGCGCCAGCAGCTTCCAGGAGGGTACAACAACGCAGTATTTT. Translated: CASSFQEGTTTQYF.

The rearrangement joins TRBV4-1 to TRBJ1-1; 11 bases agree with TRBD1. The CDR3 is 16 residues long. Per germline, CDR1 MGHRA and CDR2 YSYEKL. Unmatched junction bases numbered 6, after V lost 1 base and J lost 5 bases. CDR3 sequence reads: CASSQGTGGAWTEAFF. In DNA form, the CDR3 reads TGCGCCAGCAGCCAAGGGACAGGGGGCGCGTGGACTGAAGCTTTCTTT.

This clone was observed a single time. This chain links TRBV5-1 with TRBJ2-3; 7 bases are shared with TRBD1. CDR1 and CDR2 (germline): SGHRS, YFSETQ. V shed 0 bases, J shed 4 bases, and the junction held 5 bases outside the gene matches. This CDR3 is built from 15 residues. Here the CDR3 DNA reads TGCGCCAGCAGCTTGGGGGACAGTCAACCAGATACGCAGTATTTT. Encoded protein: CASSLGDSQPDTQYF.